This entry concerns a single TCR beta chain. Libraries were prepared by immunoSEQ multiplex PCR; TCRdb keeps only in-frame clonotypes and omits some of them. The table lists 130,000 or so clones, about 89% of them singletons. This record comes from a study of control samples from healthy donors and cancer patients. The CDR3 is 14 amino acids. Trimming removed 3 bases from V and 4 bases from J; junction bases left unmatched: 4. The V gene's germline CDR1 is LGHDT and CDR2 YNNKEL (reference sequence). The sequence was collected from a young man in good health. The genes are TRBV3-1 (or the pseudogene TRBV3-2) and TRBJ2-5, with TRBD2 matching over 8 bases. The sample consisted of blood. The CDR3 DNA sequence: TGTGCCAGCAGCCAGGGACTAGTGGGAGAGACCCAGTACTTC. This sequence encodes CASSQGLVGETQYF.